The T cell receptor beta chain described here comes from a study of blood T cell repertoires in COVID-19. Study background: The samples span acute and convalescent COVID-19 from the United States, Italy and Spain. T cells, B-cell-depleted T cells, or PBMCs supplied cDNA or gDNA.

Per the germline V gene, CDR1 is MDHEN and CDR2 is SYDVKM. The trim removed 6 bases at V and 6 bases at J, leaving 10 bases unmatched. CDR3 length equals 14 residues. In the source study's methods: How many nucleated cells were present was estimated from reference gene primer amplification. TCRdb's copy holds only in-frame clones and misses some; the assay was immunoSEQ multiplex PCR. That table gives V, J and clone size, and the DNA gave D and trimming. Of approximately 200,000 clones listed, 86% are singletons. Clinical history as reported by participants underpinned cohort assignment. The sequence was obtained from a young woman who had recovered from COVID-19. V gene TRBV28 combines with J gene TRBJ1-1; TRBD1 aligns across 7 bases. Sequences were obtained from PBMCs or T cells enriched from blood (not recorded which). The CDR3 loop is CASSPPPQGAEAFF. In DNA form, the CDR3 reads TGTGCCAGCAGCCCACCCCCTCAGGGGGCTGAAGCTTTCTTT.